Listed here is a single TCR beta chain. What it binds is not known. The germline V gene has CDR1 MDHEN and CDR2 SYDVKM. The CDR3 covers 15 residues. For each CDR3 protein, TCRdb gives one entry from its re-call of the 5' RACE reads, without DNA. This table holds tens of thousands of distinct CDR3 sequences. This record comes from a study of T cells expressing NK-cell markers. Study summary: Source material for TCR beta repertoires consisted of sorted CD3+CD56+NKG2C+, CD3+CD56+NKG2C- and CD3+CD56-NKG2C+ T cells. Seropositivity for HCMV was found in most of the eight sequenced donors, with one seronegative.

The study's findings and limits: For a handful of donors, these clonotypes were likewise the leading ones in the CD3+CD56-NKG2C+ fraction. Of CD8+ T cells, 1.0-7.0% belonged to dominant NKG2C+ clonotypes in five or six donors.

V usage is TRBV28 and J usage is TRBJ2-5; checking the TCRdb D call of TRBD2 is not possible without DNA. The specimen sequenced was blood T cells: a sorted CD56 or NKG2C T cell subset, CD4+ or CD8+ T cells, or bulk PBMC T cells (not recorded which). The receptor was derived from a man aged 18-75 years in good health. The chain's CDR3 is CASSRAGVVRETQYF.